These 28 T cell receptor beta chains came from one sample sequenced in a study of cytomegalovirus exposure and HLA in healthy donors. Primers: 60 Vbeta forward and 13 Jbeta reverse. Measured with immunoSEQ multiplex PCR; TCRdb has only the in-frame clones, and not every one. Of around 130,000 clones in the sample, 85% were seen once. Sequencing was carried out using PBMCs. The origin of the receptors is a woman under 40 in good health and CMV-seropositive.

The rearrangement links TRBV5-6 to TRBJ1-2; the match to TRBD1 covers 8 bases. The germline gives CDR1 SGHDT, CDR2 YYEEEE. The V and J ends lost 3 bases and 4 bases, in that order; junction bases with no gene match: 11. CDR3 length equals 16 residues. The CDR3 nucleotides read TGTGCCAGCAGCTCAGCAGGGGGCCCCCTCCCCTATGGCTACACCTTC. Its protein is CASSSAGGPLPYGYTF.

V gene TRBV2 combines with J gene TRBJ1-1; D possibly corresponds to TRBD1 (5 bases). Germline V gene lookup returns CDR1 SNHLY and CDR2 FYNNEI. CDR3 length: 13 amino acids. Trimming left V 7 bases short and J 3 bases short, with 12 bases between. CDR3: CASTVEGDTEAFF. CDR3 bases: TGTGCCAGCACTGTGGAAGGGGACACTGAAGCTTTCTTT.

Here the CDR3 reads CASSEEGTWAVNTEAFF. The CDR3 DNA reads TGTGCCAGCAGTGAAGAAGGAACCTGGGCCGTGAACACTGAAGCTTTCTTT. The J gene is TRBJ1-1, the V gene TRBV6-1; D unresolved. CDR1 and CDR2 from the germline V gene are MNHNS and SASEGT. Trimming took 1 base from V and 0 from J, leaving 15 bases between them. There are 17 residues in the CDR3.

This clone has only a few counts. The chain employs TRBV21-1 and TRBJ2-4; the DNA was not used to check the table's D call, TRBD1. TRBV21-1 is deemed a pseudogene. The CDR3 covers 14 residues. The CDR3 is CASSNTRQKNIQYF. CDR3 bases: TGTGCCAGCAGCAACACCCGACAGAAAAACATTCAGTACTTC.

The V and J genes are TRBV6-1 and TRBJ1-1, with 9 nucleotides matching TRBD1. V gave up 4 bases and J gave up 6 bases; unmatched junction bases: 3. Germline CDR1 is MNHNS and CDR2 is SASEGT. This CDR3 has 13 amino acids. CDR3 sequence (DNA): TGTGCCAGCAGTGGACAGGGGGGCGCTGAAGCTTTCTTT. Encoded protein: CASSGQGGAEAFF.

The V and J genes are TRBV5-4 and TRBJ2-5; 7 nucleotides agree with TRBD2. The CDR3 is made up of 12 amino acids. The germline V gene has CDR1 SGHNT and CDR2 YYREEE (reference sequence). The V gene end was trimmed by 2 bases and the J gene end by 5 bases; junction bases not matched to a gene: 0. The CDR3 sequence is CASSFGGETQYF. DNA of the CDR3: TGTGCCAGCAGCTTCGGGGGGGAGACCCAGTACTTC. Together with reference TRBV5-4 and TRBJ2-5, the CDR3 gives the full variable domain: ETGVTQSPTHLIKTRGQQVTLRCSSQSGHNTVSWYQQALGQGPQFIFQYYREEENGRGNFPPRFSGLQFPNYSSELNVNALELDDSALYLCASSFGGETQYFGPGTRLLVL.

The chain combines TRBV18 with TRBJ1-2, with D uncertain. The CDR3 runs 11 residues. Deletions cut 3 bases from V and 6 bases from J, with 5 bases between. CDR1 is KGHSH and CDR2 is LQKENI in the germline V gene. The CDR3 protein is CASSPSNGYTF. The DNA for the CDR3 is TGTGCCAGCTCACCCTCTAATGGCTACACCTTC.

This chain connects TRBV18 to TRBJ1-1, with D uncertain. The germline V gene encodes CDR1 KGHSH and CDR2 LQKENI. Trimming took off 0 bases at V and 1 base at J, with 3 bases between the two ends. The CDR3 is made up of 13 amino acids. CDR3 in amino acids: CASSPPKNTEAFF. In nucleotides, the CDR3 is TGTGCCAGCTCACCACCTAAGAACACTGAAGCTTTCTTT.

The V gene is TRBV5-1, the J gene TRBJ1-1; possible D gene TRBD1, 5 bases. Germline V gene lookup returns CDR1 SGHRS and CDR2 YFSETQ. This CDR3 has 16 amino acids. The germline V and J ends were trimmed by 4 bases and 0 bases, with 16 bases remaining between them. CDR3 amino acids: CASSPLRTRLNTEAFF. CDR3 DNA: TGCGCCAGCAGCCCTCTTCGGACAAGATTGAACACTGAAGCTTTCTTT.

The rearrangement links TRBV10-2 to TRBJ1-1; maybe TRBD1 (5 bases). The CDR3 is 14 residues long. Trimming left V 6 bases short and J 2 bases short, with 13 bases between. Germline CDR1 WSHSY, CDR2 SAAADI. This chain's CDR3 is CASRGGGGNTEAFF. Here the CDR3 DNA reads TGCGCCAGCAGGGGGGGAGGAGGTAACACTGAAGCTTTCTTT.

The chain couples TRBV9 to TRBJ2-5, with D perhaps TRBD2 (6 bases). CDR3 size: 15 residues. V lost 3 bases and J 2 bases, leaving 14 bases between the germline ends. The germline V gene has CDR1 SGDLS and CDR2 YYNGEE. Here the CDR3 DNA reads TGTGCCAGCAGCGGCCGGGGGACCCCACAAGAGACCCAGTACTTC. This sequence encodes CASSGRGTPQETQYF.

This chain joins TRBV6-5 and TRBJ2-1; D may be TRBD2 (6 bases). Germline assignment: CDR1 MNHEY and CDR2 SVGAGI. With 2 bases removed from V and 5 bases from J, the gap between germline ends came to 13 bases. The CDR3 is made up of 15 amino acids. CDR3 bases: TGTGCCAGCAGTTACCAACCGGGAGTCCACAATGAGCAGTTCTTC. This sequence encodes CASSYQPGVHNEQFF.

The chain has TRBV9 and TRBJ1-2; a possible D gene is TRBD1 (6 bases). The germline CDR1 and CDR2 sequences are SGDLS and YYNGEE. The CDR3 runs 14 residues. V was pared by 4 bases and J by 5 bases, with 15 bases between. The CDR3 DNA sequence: TGTGCCAGCAGCCCAAGGGGGGGAAGATATGGCTACACCTTC. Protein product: CASSPRGGRYGYTF.

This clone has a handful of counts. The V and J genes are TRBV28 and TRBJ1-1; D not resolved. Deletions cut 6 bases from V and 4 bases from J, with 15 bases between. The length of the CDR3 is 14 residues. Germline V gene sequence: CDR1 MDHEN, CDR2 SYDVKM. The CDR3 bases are TGTGCCAGCAGAAGTCCGGGGAAAAGCACTGAAGCTTTCTTT. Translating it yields CASRSPGKSTEAFF.

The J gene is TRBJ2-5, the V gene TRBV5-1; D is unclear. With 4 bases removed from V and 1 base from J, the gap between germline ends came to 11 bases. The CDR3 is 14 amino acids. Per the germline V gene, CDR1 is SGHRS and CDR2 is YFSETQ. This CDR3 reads CASSPLSPQETQYF. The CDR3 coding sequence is TGCGCCAGCAGCCCCCTGAGTCCCCAAGAGACCCAGTACTTC.

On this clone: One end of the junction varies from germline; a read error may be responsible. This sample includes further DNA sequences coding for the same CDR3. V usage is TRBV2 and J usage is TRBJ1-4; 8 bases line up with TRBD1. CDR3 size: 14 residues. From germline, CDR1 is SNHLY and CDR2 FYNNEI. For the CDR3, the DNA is TGTGCCAGCAGGACAGGGGCAACTAATGAGAAACTGTTTTTT. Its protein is CASRTGATNEKLFF.

CDR3 residues: CASSPRGTAFSYNEQFF. CDR3 in DNA: TGTGCCAGCAGCCCCCGCGGGACGGCCTTCTCCTACAATGAGCAGTTCTTC. The V gene is TRBV7-3, the J gene TRBJ2-1; the D gene is possibly TRBD2 (6 bases). Trimming cost V 5 bases and J 0 bases, with 17 bases left between them. Germline V gene data show CDR1 as SGHTA and CDR2 as FQGTGA. CDR3 length equals 17 residues.

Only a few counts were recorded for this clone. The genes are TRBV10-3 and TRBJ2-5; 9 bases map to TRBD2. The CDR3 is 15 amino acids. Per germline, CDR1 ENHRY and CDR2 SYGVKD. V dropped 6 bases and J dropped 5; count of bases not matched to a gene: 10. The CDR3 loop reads CAISSRTSEGETQYF. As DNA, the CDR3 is TGTGCCATCAGCAGCAGGACTAGCGAAGGGGAGACCCAGTACTTC.

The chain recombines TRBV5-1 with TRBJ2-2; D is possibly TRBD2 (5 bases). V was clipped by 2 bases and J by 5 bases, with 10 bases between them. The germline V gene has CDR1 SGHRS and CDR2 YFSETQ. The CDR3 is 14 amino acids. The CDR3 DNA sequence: TGCGCCAGCAGCTTTCAACCGGGAACCGGGGAGCTGTTTTTT. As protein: CASSFQPGTGELFF.

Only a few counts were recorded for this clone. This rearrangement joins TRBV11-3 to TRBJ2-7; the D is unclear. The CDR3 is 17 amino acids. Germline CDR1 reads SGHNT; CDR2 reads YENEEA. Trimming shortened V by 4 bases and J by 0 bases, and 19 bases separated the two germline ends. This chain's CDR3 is CASSSPIGTESSYEQYF. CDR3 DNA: TGTGCCAGCAGCTCCCCTATCGGTACAGAGAGCTCCTACGAGCAGTACTTC.

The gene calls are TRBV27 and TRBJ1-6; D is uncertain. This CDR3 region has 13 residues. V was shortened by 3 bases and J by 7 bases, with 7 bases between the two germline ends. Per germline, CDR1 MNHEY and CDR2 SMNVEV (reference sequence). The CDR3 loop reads CASSFGTNSPLHF. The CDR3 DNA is TGTGCCAGCAGTTTCGGTACGAATTCACCCCTCCACTTT.

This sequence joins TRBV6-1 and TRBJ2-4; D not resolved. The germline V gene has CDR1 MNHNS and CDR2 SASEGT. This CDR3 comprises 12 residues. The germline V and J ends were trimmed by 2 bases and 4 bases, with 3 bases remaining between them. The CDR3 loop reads CASSELKNIQYF. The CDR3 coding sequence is TGTGCCAGCAGTGAACTTAAAAACATTCAGTACTTC.

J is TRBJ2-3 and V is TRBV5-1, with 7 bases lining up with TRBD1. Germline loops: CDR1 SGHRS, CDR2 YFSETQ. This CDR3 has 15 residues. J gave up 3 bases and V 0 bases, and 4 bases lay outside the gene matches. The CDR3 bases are TGCGCCAGCAGCTTGGAGGGGGCAACAACAGATACGCAGTATTTT. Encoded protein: CASSLEGATTDTQYF.

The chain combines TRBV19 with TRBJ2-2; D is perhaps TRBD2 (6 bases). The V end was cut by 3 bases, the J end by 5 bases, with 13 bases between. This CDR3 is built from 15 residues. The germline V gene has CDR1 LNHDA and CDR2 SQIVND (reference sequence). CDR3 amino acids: CASSMTGRGTGELFF. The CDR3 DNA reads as TGTGCCAGTAGTATGACCGGGAGAGGGACCGGGGAGCTGTTTTTT.

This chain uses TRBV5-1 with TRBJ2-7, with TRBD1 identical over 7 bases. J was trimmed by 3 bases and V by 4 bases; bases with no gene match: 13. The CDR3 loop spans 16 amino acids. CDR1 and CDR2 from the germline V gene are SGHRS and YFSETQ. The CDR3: CASSQRTDQGDYEQYF. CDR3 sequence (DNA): TGCGCCAGCAGCCAAAGGACAGACCAGGGGGACTACGAGCAGTACTTC.

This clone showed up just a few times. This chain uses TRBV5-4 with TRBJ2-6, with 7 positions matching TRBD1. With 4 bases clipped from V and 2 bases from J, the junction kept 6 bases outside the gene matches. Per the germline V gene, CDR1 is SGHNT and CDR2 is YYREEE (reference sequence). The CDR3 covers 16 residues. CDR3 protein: CASSIGTDAGANVLTF. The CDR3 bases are TGTGCCAGCAGCATCGGGACAGATGCTGGGGCCAACGTCCTGACTTTC.

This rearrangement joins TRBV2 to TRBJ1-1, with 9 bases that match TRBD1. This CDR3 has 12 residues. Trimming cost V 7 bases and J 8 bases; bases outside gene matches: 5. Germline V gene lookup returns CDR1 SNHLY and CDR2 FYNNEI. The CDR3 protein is CASTQGTGEAFF. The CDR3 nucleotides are TGTGCCAGCACCCAAGGGACAGGGGAAGCTTTCTTT.

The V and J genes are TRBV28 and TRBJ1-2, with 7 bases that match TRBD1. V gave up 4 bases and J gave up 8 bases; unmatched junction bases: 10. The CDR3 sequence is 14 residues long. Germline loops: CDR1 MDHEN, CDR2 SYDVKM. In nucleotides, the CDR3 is TGTGCCAGCAGTTCCCTCGGACAGGCCGCCGGCTACACCTTC. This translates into CASSSLGQAAGYTF.